The rows below give T cell receptor beta chains drawn from one sample of a study of blood T cell repertoires in COVID-19. Here immunoSEQ multiplex PCR was the method, and the copy in TCRdb shows in-frame clones only, minus some. This table holds nearly 65,000 clones, around 80% found once. Sequenced sample: peripheral blood. The receptors originated from a human donor in a cohort sampled during active COVID-19. CDR3s include the opening cysteine and the closing phenylalanine or tryptophan. The D gene is left open where the match is weak. Size values are once, few and many counts, or a class for expanded clones, and some rows have none.

TRBV4-2,TRBJ1-4,-,-,CASSRQAVTGNEKLFF,TGTGCCAGCAGTCGACAAGCGGTGACGGGAAATGAAAAACTGTTTTTT
TRBV12-3/TRBV12-4,TRBJ1-1,TRBD1,-,CASRGGQYTEAFF,TGTGCCAGCAGAGGGGGCCAGTACACTGAAGCTTTCTTT
TRBV2,TRBJ2-7,-,few,CASTHRDIGEQYF,TGTGCCAGCACACACAGGGACATTGGGGAGCAGTACTTC
TRBV18,TRBJ1-1,-,-,CASSAGRGFMNTEAFF,TGTGCCAGCTCAGCAGGAAGGGGCTTCATGAACACTGAAGCTTTCTTT
TRBV9,TRBJ2-7,-,-,CASSVDSGARYEQYF,TGTGCCAGCAGCGTAGACTCGGGAGCCAGGTACGAGCAGTACTTC
TRBV4-2,TRBJ1-2,-,few,CASSQEGASSYGYTF,TGTGCCAGCAGCCAAGAGGGGGCGTCCTCCTATGGCTACACCTTC
TRBV9,TRBJ1-1,-,-,CASRSGAMNTEAFF,TGTGCCAGCCGCTCTGGGGCGATGAACACTGAAGCTTTCTTT
TRBV19,TRBJ1-1,-,-,CASSIGRGANTEAFF,TGTGCCAGTAGTATAGGCAGGGGTGCGAACACTGAAGCTTTCTTT
TRBV7-9,TRBJ1-5,-,few,CASSLEGTFNQPQHF,TGTGCCAGCAGCCTGGAGGGGACTTTCAATCAGCCCCAGCATTTT
TRBV5-1,TRBJ2-3,TRBD2,-,CASSTYLAGGSDTQYF,TGCGCCAGCAGCACCTACCTAGCGGGAGGCTCAGATACGCAGTATTTT
TRBV13,TRBJ1-1,TRBD1,-,CASSYRGETEAFF,TGTGCCAGCAGCTACAGGGGGGAAACTGAAGCTTTCTTT
TRBV4-1,TRBJ2-1,TRBD2,-,CASSQAPGLVPNEQFF,TGCGCCAGCAGCCAAGCGCCGGGACTAGTACCCAATGAGCAGTTCTTC
TRBV28,TRBJ2-5,-,-,CASSSEGEITQYF,TGTGCCAGCAGTTCCGAGGGAGAGATAACCCAGTACTTC
TRBV7-3,TRBJ2-7,-,-,CASSPEGASSYEQYF,TGTGCCAGCAGCCCGGAGGGGGCCAGTTCCTACGAGCAGTACTTC
TRBV18,TRBJ2-1,-,-,CASSPRFGTLSYNEQFF,TGTGCCAGCTCACCACGGTTCGGGACACTCTCCTACAATGAGCAGTTCTTC
TRBV5-1,TRBJ2-7,TRBD2,-,CASSLLSSGNYEQYF,TGCGCCAGCAGCTTGTTATCTAGCGGGAACTACGAGCAGTACTTC
TRBV6-1,TRBJ2-7,-,-,CASSESRNEVYEQYF,TGTGCCAGCAGTGAATCTAGGAACGAGGTCTACGAGCAGTACTTC
TRBV19,TRBJ1-5,-,-,CASSIDPFSTLPLGLTQHF,TGTGCCAGTAGTATAGATCCTTTTTCAACCTTACCGCTTGGGCTGACCCAGCATTTT
TRBV28,TRBJ2-5,TRBD2,-,CASSFSGGETQYF,TGTGCCAGCAGTTTTTCGGGGGGAGAGACCCAGTACTTC
TRBV5-5,TRBJ2-1,-,-,CASSAQGNLNEQFF,TGTGCCAGCAGCGCGCAGGGAAATTTAAATGAGCAGTTCTTC
TRBV19,TRBJ1-5,TRBD1,-,CASSTPTGGHNQPQHF,TGTGCCAGTAGTACTCCAACAGGGGGACACAATCAGCCCCAGCATTTT
TRBV13,TRBJ2-3,-,-,CASSSLIRQGPLKADTQYF,TGTGCCAGCAGCTCTCTGATTCGGCAGGGGCCTCTAAAGGCAGATACGCAGTATTTT
TRBV4-1,TRBJ2-1,-,-,CASSQQYSPNEQFF,TGCGCCAGCAGCCAACAGTACAGCCCAAATGAGCAGTTCTTC
TRBV6-2/TRBV6-3,TRBJ2-7,-,-,CASSPLSYEQYF,TGTGCCAGCAGTCCCCTCTCCTACGAGCAGTACTTC
TRBV6-6,TRBJ1-3,-,-,CASSYGGAGNTIYF,TGTGCCAGCAGTTACGGCGGGGCTGGAAACACCATATATTTT
TRBV6-5,TRBJ1-6,TRBD1,-,CASSSQGVSPLHF,TGTGCCAGCAGTTCGCAGGGGGTGTCACCCCTCCACTTT
TRBV29-1,TRBJ2-7,TRBD2,-,CSVLLGAGTDQYF,TGCAGCGTCCTCTTGGGAGCGGGGACCGATCAGTACTTC
TRBV4-3,TRBJ1-1,-,-,CASSQDSKYGNTEAFF,TGCGCCAGCAGCCAAGATAGTAAGTACGGGAACACTGAAGCTTTCTTT